The source of this TCR beta chain is a study of T cell responses to AZD1222 COVID-19 vaccine. The CDR3 length is 14 residues. Germline V gene data show CDR1 as LGHNA and CDR2 as YSLEER. V gave up 4 bases and J gave up 4 bases; unmatched junction bases: 3. Measured with immunoSEQ multiplex PCR; TCRdb has only the in-frame clones, and not every one. The sample yields 82,000 or so clones, roughly nine tenths seen once. The chain is built from TRBV4-3 and TRBJ1-2; TRBD1 agrees at 10 bases. This TCR derives from an adult in good health. The material sequenced was peripheral blood, taken on day 0 of AZD1222 vaccination. CDR3 bases: TGCGCCAGCAGCCCCGGACAGGGGGGCTATGGCTACACCTTC. It specifies CASSPGQGGYGYTF.